Below are 23 T cell receptor beta chains sequenced from a single sample in a study of blood T cell repertoires in COVID-19. Assay used: immunoSEQ multiplex PCR; TCRdb lists only in-frame clones, some missing. The sample includes approximately 300,000 clones, around 90% of them seen just once. The sample taken for sequencing was PBMCs or T cells enriched from blood (not recorded which). The receptors derive from a woman aged 18-29 years with acute COVID-19.

The rearrangement joins TRBV29-1 to TRBJ2-7, with 12 bases lining up with TRBD1. Germline lookup yields CDR1 SQVTM and CDR2 ANQGSEA. CDR3 length equals 13 residues. V shed 4 bases, J shed 5 bases, and the junction held 3 bases outside the gene matches. The CDR3 sequence: CSVVGTGGDEQYF. In DNA, the CDR3 is TGCAGCGTTGTGGGGACAGGGGGCGACGAGCAGTACTTC.

The chain recombines TRBV5-4 with TRBJ2-5; D may be TRBD2 (5 bases). Germline V CDR1 and CDR2: SGHNT, YYREEE (reference sequence). V gave up 5 bases and J gave up 5 bases, with 7 bases separating them. The CDR3 loop spans 11 amino acids. The CDR3 sequence: CASSSGETQYF. The CDR3 bases are TGTGCCAGCAGTTCGGGGGAGACCCAGTACTTC.

This sequence joins TRBV28 and TRBJ1-2; D unclear. The CDR3 covers 16 residues. Trimming stripped 8 bases from V and 5 bases from J, with 24 bases between. Germline loops: CDR1 MDHEN, CDR2 SYDVKM. This CDR3 is CASSRRAESAWYGYTF. In DNA form, the CDR3 reads TGTGCCAGCTCCCGAAGAGCGGAGTCTGCCTGGTATGGCTACACCTTC.

This clone has just a few counts. V usage is TRBV12-5 and J usage is TRBJ1-1, with D possibly TRBD1 on 6 matching bases. Per germline, CDR1 LGHNT and CDR2 FRNRAP. The V end lost 1 base, the J end lost 4 bases, and 10 bases lay between the germline ends. CDR3 length: 14 amino acids. The CDR3 coding sequence is TGTGCTAGTGGTTTGGGTTTAGGGGGCACTGAAGCTTTCTTT. Translating it yields CASGLGLGGTEAFF.

The rearrangement links TRBV5-1 to TRBJ1-1, with D possibly TRBD1 on 5 matching bases. V lost 5 bases, J lost 0 bases, and 11 bases lay in between. The CDR3 is made up of 14 amino acids. Germline assignment: CDR1 SGHRS and CDR2 YFSETQ. Written as DNA, the CDR3 is TGCGCCAGCAGATCAGGGATTTTGAACACTGAAGCTTTCTTT. It codes for CASRSGILNTEAFF.

The V and J genes are TRBV19 and TRBJ2-6; D is ambiguous. The CDR3 is 15 residues long. The germline V gene encodes CDR1 LNHDA and CDR2 SQIVND (reference sequence). V lost 7 bases and J 1 base, leaving 11 bases between the germline ends. The CDR3 region has the DNA TGTGCCAGTACCACGGTTGCGTCTGGGGCCAACGTCCTGACTTTC. This encodes CASTTVASGANVLTF.

The V and J genes are TRBV6-4 and TRBJ1-2, with a possible D match to TRBD1 (5 bases). This CDR3 region has 15 residues. With 5 bases removed from V and 1 base from J, the gap between germline ends came to 14 bases. Germline CDR1 reads MRHNA; CDR2 reads SNTAGT. The CDR3 DNA reads TGTGCCAGCAGTTTTGGGACGGGGGGTAACTATGGCTACACCTTC. Its protein is CASSFGTGGNYGYTF.

The chain uses TRBV7-8 and TRBJ2-5; TRBD1 aligns across 7 bases. The CDR3 spans 16 residues. The V and J ends lost 5 bases and 5 bases, in that order; junction bases with no gene match: 14. CDR1 is SGHVS and CDR2 is FQNEAQ in the germline V gene. CDR3 coding DNA: TGTGCCAGCAGCCAGGGGGAAAGCGGCTTCCAGGAGACCCAGTACTTC. Its translation: CASSQGESGFQETQYF.

The chain employs TRBV2 and TRBJ2-7, with TRBD2 matching 8 bases. CDR1 SNHLY and CDR2 FYNNEI come from the germline V gene. After removal of 6 bases from V and 3 bases from J, the junction contained 10 bases not matched to a gene. This CDR3 contains 15 residues. The CDR3, as DNA: TGTGCCAGCAGACGCCGAGCGGGAGACCTCTACGAGCAGTACTTC. As protein: CASRRRAGDLYEQYF.

The gene calls are TRBV5-1 and TRBJ1-4; TRBD1 matches at 8 bases. This CDR3 has 14 amino acids. The germline gives CDR1 SGHRS, CDR2 YFSETQ. Germline trimming cut 2 bases from V and 8 bases from J; bases unmatched to any gene: 5. CDR3 in amino acids: CASSFTGQDEKLFF. CDR3 nucleotide sequence: TGCGCCAGCAGCTTTACGGGACAGGACGAAAAACTGTTTTTT.

This chain uses TRBV5-8 with TRBJ2-1; 9 bases match TRBD2. The length of the CDR3 is 16 residues. Losses at the gene ends were 6 bases for V and 0 bases for J; bases not matched to a gene: 7. CDR1 is SGHTS, CDR2 YDEGEE, per germline. DNA of the CDR3: TGTGCCAGCATACTAGCGGGCCACGACTCCTACAATGAGCAGTTCTTC. The encoded protein is CASILAGHDSYNEQFF.

The chain links TRBV29-1 to TRBJ2-3; 10 nucleotides agree with TRBD2. The CDR3 sequence is 13 residues long. Germline assignment: CDR1 SQVTM and CDR2 ANQGSEA. Germline trimming cut 5 bases from V and 1 base from J; bases unmatched to any gene: 0. In DNA, the CDR3 is TGCAGCGTTCTAGCGGGAGGCACAGATACGCAGTATTTT. It yields the protein CSVLAGGTDTQYF.

The V gene is TRBV10-2, the J gene TRBJ1-2; possible D gene TRBD1, 6 bases. The CDR3 contains 11 residues. V lost 7 bases and J 6 bases, leaving 9 bases between the germline ends. Germline V gene sequence: CDR1 WSHSY, CDR2 SAAADI. The CDR3 DNA reads TGCGCCAGCAAACGGACAGATGGCTACACCTTC. Its translation is CASKRTDGYTF.

The gene calls are TRBV20-1 and TRBJ2-3; 9 bases line up with TRBD2. The J segment lost 3 bases and the V segment lost 3 bases, leaving 10 bases of the junction unmatched. This CDR3 has 16 residues. Per germline, CDR1 DFQATT and CDR2 SNEGSKA (reference sequence). The CDR3 protein is CSASSGRFGLTDTQYF. Written as DNA, the CDR3 is TGCAGTGCTAGTAGCGGGAGATTCGGTCTGACAGATACGCAGTATTTT.

This clone was recorded a few times. The chain links TRBV5-1 to TRBJ1-2; TRBD1 matches 7 bases. The length of the CDR3 is 13 residues. Per the germline V gene, CDR1 is SGHRS and CDR2 is YFSETQ. J gave up 7 bases and V 4 bases, and 7 bases lay outside the gene matches. CDR3 region: CASSPQGMGGYTF. The CDR3 bases are TGCGCCAGCAGCCCACAGGGGATGGGTGGCTACACCTTC.

The CDR3: CASSIEGVGYTF. For the CDR3, the DNA is TGTGCCAGTAGTATAGAAGGGGTCGGCTACACCTTC. The V call is TRBV19, the J call TRBJ1-2; D is possibly TRBD1 (5 bases). CDR1 and CDR2 (germline): LNHDA, SQIVND (reference sequence). V was pared by 0 bases and J by 8 bases, with 7 bases between. The CDR3 is 12 residues long.

CDR3 amino acids: CASSESIGSNEKLFF. CDR3 bases: TGCGCCAGCAGTGAGTCGATCGGTTCTAATGAAAAACTGTTTTTT. The V gene is TRBV10-1, the J gene TRBJ1-4, with unresolved D. Between the trimmed V and J ends, which lost 0 bases and 3 bases, there was a span of 8 bases. The length of the CDR3 is 15 residues. Germline V gene lookup returns CDR1 WNHNN and CDR2 SYGVQD (reference sequence).

The chain recombines TRBV24-1 with TRBJ2-5, with D perhaps TRBD1 (8 bases). This CDR3 has 14 amino acids. Germline CDR1 KGHDR, CDR2 SFDVKD. Trimming took 10 bases from V and 2 from J, leaving 16 bases between them. CDR3 DNA sequence: TGTGCCACTGGAAGCGGGACAGGACAAGAGACCCAGTACTTC. Protein: CATGSGTGQETQYF.

The chain uses TRBV5-1 and TRBJ2-7, with TRBD2 identical over 14 bases. Germline V CDR1 and CDR2: SGHRS, YFSETQ. The J segment lost 5 bases and the V segment lost 7 bases, leaving 5 bases of the junction unmatched. The CDR3 covers 14 residues. The CDR3 nucleotides read TGCGCCAGCCGTCCGGGACTAGCGGGAGACGAGCAGTACTTC. This encodes CASRPGLAGDEQYF.

The chain joins TRBV19 to TRBJ2-7; D is possibly TRBD1 (6 bases). Germline V gene data show CDR1 as LNHDA and CDR2 as SQIVND (reference sequence). This CDR3 is built from 15 residues. Trimming took off 1 base at V and 0 bases at J, with 10 bases between the two ends. CDR3 in DNA: TGTGCCAGTAGTATAGTATACAGGGCCTCCTACGAGCAGTACTTC. This codes for CASSIVYRASYEQYF. The whole variable domain, filled in from reference TRBV19 and TRBJ2-7, reads DGGITQSPKYLFRKEGQNVTLSCEQNLNHDAMYWYRQDPGQGLRLIYYSQIVNDFQKGDIAEGYSVSREKKESFPLTVTSAQKNPTAFYLCASSIVYRASYEQYFGPGTRLTVT.

The V call is TRBV6-5, the J call TRBJ2-2; weak D call: TRBD1 (6 bases). Deletions cut 5 bases from V and 3 bases from J, with 13 bases between. Germline V gene data show CDR1 as MNHEY and CDR2 as SVGAGI. This CDR3 is built from 15 residues. The CDR3 loop is CASSIATGYTGELFF. The CDR3 DNA is TGTGCCAGCAGTATTGCGACAGGCTACACCGGGGAGCTGTTTTTT.

This chain joins TRBV13 and TRBJ2-2; the match to TRBD2 covers 10 bases. The length of the CDR3 is 16 residues. Germline V gene data show CDR1 as PRHDT and CDR2 as FYEKMQ (reference sequence). V lost 4 bases to trimming and J lost 4 bases; unmatched junction nucleotides: 6. The chain's CDR3 is CASSSDRTSGTGELFF. Here the CDR3 DNA reads TGTGCCAGCAGCTCCGACAGGACTAGCGGCACCGGGGAGCTGTTTTTT. The full variable domain, completed using reference TRBV13 and TRBJ2-2, is AAGVIQSPRHLIKEKRETATLKCYPIPRHDTVYWYQQGPGQDPQFLISFYEKMQSDKGSIPDRFSAQQFSDYHSELNMSSLELGDSALYFCASSSDRTSGTGELFFGEGSRLTVL.

V usage is TRBV2 and J usage is TRBJ1-3; D is possibly TRBD1 (5 bases). V lost 0 bases, J lost 3 bases, and 6 bases lay in between. Per the germline V gene, CDR1 is SNHLY and CDR2 is FYNNEI. This CDR3 is built from 14 residues. CDR3 region: CASSEAGDGNTIYF. CDR3 sequence (DNA): TGTGCCAGCAGTGAAGCAGGGGATGGAAACACCATATATTTT.